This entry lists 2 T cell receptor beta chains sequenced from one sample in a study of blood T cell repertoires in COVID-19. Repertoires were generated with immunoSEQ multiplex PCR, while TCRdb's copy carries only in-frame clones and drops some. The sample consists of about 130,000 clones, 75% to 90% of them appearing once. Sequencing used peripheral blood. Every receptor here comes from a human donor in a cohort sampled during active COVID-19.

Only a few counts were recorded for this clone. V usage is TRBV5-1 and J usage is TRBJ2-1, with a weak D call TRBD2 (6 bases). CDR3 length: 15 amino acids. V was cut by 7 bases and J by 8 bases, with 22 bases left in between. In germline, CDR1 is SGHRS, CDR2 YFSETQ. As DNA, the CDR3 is TGCGCCAGCCGGGGGACGGGACGGGGTCGGGATGAGCAGTTCTTC. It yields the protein CASRGTGRGRDEQFF.

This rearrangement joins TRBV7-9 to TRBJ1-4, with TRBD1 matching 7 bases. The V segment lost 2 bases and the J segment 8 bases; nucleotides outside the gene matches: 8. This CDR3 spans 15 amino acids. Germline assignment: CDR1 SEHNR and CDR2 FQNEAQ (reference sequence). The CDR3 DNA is TGTGCCAGCAGCTTATATGTAGGGACAGCCGAAAAACTGTTTTTT. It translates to CASSLYVGTAEKLFF.